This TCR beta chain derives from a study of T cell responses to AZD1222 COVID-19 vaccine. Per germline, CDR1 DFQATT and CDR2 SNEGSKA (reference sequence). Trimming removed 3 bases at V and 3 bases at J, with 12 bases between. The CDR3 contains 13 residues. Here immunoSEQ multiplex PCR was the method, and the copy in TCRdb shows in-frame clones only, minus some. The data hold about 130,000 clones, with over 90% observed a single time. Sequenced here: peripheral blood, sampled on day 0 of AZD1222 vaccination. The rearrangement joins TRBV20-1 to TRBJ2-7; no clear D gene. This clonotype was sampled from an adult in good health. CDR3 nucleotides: TGCAGTGCTAGTGGTAGTTCGGGCTACGAGCAGTACTTC. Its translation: CSASGSSGYEQYF.